This T cell receptor beta chain was profiled in a study of T cell repertoires in cytomegalovirus infection. At the level of the study: Matching HLA type, along with CMV infection, was indicated by public TCR beta signatures.

Germline CDR1 and CDR2: SNHLY and FYNNEI. This CDR3 is built from 17 residues. V was shortened by 10 bases and J by 7 bases, with 26 bases between the two germline ends. Study results and limitations: HLA-C-restricted CMV-specific TCR beta clonotypes were dominant in the ex vivo response.

Via MiXCR, TCRdb re-called the reads, giving one row per CDR3 protein. Among about 900,000 distinct CDR3 sequences listed, around 30% were seen once. Comments on this clonotype: Its antigen remains unidentified.

This receptor was identified in a human donor in good health (CMV status not recorded). Some clones in this sample may be carry-over from other donors' samples. This specimen was cultured CD8+ T cells from PBMCs, taken from culture after CMV antigen stimulation. V usage is TRBV2 and J usage is TRBJ2-6, with D perhaps given as TRBD1 or TRBD2 (5 bases each). The CDR3 is CATNEGPDPLLANVLTF. CDR3 nucleotide sequence: TGTGCCACCAATGAGGGGCCGGACCCACTCTTAGCCAACGTCCTGACTTTC.